A single sample gave rise to the 23 T cell receptor beta chains below, sequenced in a study of beta chain features in type 1 diabetes. Investigators reverse transcribed all isolated RNA, so they sequenced expressed TCRB transcripts. The protocol was immunoSEQ multiplex PCR, while the TCRdb copy is restricted to in-frame clones and leaves out a portion. Here the sample spans under 900,000 clones, around a sixth being singletons. The sequenced sample consisted of naive CD4+ T cells from blood. The receptors were sampled from a young woman in good health.

The chain links TRBV9 to TRBJ2-3; D is undetermined. The CDR3 spans 15 residues. Germline values: CDR1 SGDLS, CDR2 YYNGEE. The V gene lost 0 bases and the J gene lost 0 bases, with 8 bases spanning the gap. The CDR3 spells CASSVGLTSTDTQYF. The DNA of the CDR3 is TGTGCCAGCAGCGTAGGTTTAACTAGCACAGATACGCAGTATTTT.

This chain joins TRBV10-3 and TRBJ2-7, with 11 positions matching TRBD1. The trim removed 2 bases at V and 3 bases at J, leaving 3 bases unmatched. The CDR3 covers 15 residues. CDR1 and CDR2 (germline): ENHRY, SYGVKD. The CDR3, as DNA: TGTGCCATCAGTGAGAGGGGACAGGGGGACTACGAGCAGTACTTC. Its translation is CAISERGQGDYEQYF.

In DNA, the CDR3 is TGTGCCAGTAGTCGAAACACCGGGGAAAAACTGTTTTTT. Residues: CASSRNTGEKLFF. The chain joins TRBV19 to TRBJ1-4; the D is unclear. Trimming left V 5 bases short and J 8 bases short, with 12 bases between. The CDR3 spans 13 residues. Germline lookup yields CDR1 LNHDA and CDR2 SQIVND (reference sequence).

This clone has a handful of counts. The chain links TRBV6-5 to TRBJ2-7; either TRBD1 or TRBD2 may supply D (5 bases each). The germline V gene encodes CDR1 MNHEY and CDR2 SVGAGI. This CDR3 is built from 16 residues. Deletions cut 2 bases from V and 8 bases from J, with 22 bases between. The CDR3 nucleotides read TGTGCCAGCAGTTACACCCTAGCTACCTTTTTGGGGCAGCAGTACTTC. This sequence encodes CASSYTLATFLGQQYF.

Many counts were recorded for this clone. The chain recombines TRBV11-1 with TRBJ2-7; D perhaps matches TRBD2 (5 bases). V lost 6 bases and J 3 bases, leaving 12 bases between the germline ends. This CDR3 region has 13 residues. Germline V gene lookup returns CDR1 SGHAT and CDR2 FQDESV (reference sequence). CDR3 sequence: CASRYGLGYEQYF. The DNA of the CDR3 is TGTGCCAGCAGATACGGACTGGGCTACGAGCAGTACTTC.

This clone has only a few counts. The V gene is TRBV28, the J gene TRBJ2-1; 10 bases align to TRBD2. This CDR3 comprises 16 residues. Germline V CDR1 and CDR2: MDHEN, SYDVKM. V was pared by 6 bases and J by 8 bases, with 13 bases of the junction left unmatched. CDR3 in DNA: TGTGCCAGCAGCTTTAGACTAGCGGGTATGGTCTATGAGCAGTTCTTC. This sequence encodes CASSFRLAGMVYEQFF.

This clone was counted between two and nine times. This sequence joins TRBV5-6 and TRBJ2-4; D gene unclear. Germline values: CDR1 SGHDT, CDR2 YYEEEE. The V and J ends lost 2 bases and 0 bases respectively, with 12 bases between them. This CDR3 is 16 amino acids long. This CDR3 is CASSLSKTLAKNIQYF. The CDR3, as DNA: TGTGCCAGCAGCTTAAGTAAGACGCTAGCCAAAAACATTCAGTACTTC. Full variable domain (missing parts from reference TRBV5-6 and TRBJ2-4): DAGVTQSPTHLIKTRGQQVTLRCSPKSGHDTVSWYQQALGQGPQFIFQYYEEEERQRGNFPDRFSGHQFPNYSSELNVNALLLGDSALYLCASSLSKTLAKNIQYFGAGTRLSVL.

This clone was seen a handful of times. V gene TRBV28 combines with J gene TRBJ2-3, with 8 bases aligning to TRBD1. V dropped 5 bases and J dropped 3; count of bases not matched to a gene: 10. The germline gives CDR1 MDHEN, CDR2 SYDVKM. CDR3 length: 16 residues. CDR3 protein: CASSLPGQGRTDTQYF. The CDR3 bases are TGTGCCAGCAGTCTACCCGGACAGGGTCGTACAGATACGCAGTATTTT.

As for this clone: This specimen includes other DNA sequences encoding the same CDR3. The rearrangement links TRBV10-3 to TRBJ1-1; D is uncertain. Per the germline V gene, CDR1 is ENHRY and CDR2 is SYGVKD. Trimming took off 3 bases at V and 5 bases at J, with 4 bases between the two ends. This CDR3 contains 11 residues. The CDR3 reads CAISDRTEAFF. CDR3 bases: TGTGCCATCAGTGACCGGACTGAAGCTTTCTTT.

V is TRBV7-2 and J is TRBJ2-7; no clear D gene. Germline CDR1 reads SGHTA; CDR2 reads FQGNSA. The CDR3 covers 14 residues. The V and J ends lost 2 bases and 2 bases respectively, with 10 bases between them. CDR3 nucleotides: TGTGCCAGCAGCTTATTTACGCAAGCCTACGAGCAGTACTTC. This sequence encodes CASSLFTQAYEQYF.

The chain is built from TRBV5-4 and TRBJ2-5; 12 nucleotides line up with TRBD2. The V gene end was trimmed by 4 bases and the J gene end by 5 bases; junction bases not matched to a gene: 6. Germline V gives CDR1 SGHNT, CDR2 YYREEE (reference sequence). This CDR3 has 15 amino acids. This CDR3 is CASSLRLAGAETQYF. In nucleotides, the CDR3 is TGTGCCAGCAGCCTAAGACTAGCGGGAGCCGAGACCCAGTACTTC. Together with reference TRBV5-4 and TRBJ2-5, the CDR3 gives the full variable domain: ETGVTQSPTHLIKTRGQQVTLRCSSQSGHNTVSWYQQALGQGPQFIFQYYREEENGRGNFPPRFSGLQFPNYSSELNVNALELDDSALYLCASSLRLAGAETQYFGPGTRLLVL.

V gene TRBV11-2 combines with J gene TRBJ2-3; 10 bases agree with TRBD2. The J segment lost 3 bases and the V segment lost 4 bases, leaving 4 bases of the junction unmatched. The CDR3 spans 15 residues. CDR1 is SGHAT, CDR2 FQNNGV, per germline. This CDR3 is CASSSGLADTDTQYF. The CDR3 bases are TGTGCCAGCAGCTCTGGACTAGCGGATACAGATACGCAGTATTTT.

The chain links TRBV28 to TRBJ2-5; TRBD2 is a possible D gene (6 bases). Germline loops: CDR1 MDHEN, CDR2 SYDVKM. V lost 9 bases to trimming and J lost 7 bases, with 21 bases between them. The CDR3 has 14 residues. The CDR3 coding sequence is TGTGCCAGTGTTCCGGCTAGCTCCGGGGGGACCCAGTACTTC. Translated: CASVPASSGGTQYF.

Details on this clone: Other DNA sequences in this specimen translate into the identical CDR3. CDR3 sequence reads: CASSPSTDTQYF. In DNA form, the CDR3 reads TGTGCCAGCAGCCCGAGCACAGATACGCAGTATTTT. The V and J genes are TRBV2 and TRBJ2-3; no clear D. This CDR3 spans 12 amino acids. CDR1 and CDR2 (germline): SNHLY, FYNNEI. The ends were cut back, 6 bases at V and 0 bases at J, with 4 bases in the middle.

The table lists this clone with a few counts. The same CDR3 can be traced to other DNA sequences in this sample. The V gene is TRBV11-2, the J gene TRBJ1-1, with D perhaps TRBD1 (6 bases). V dropped 3 bases and J dropped 1 base, with 6 bases sitting between them. This CDR3 has 13 amino acids. Per germline, CDR1 SGHAT and CDR2 FQNNGV. CDR3 protein: CASSLTGNTEAFF. CDR3 sequence (DNA): TGTGCCAGCAGCTTGACAGGGAACACTGAAGCTTTCTTT.

This clone was seen more than once but under ten times. V and J are TRBV7-9 and TRBJ1-1; no clear D. This CDR3 has 15 amino acids. CDR1 is SEHNR, CDR2 FQNEAQ, per germline (reference sequence). V was clipped by 5 bases and J by 1 base, with 14 bases between them. This CDR3 reads CASSLVLTGNTEAFF. CDR3 sequence (DNA): TGTGCCAGCAGCCTAGTACTTACGGGGAACACTGAAGCTTTCTTT.

This rearrangement joins TRBV9 to TRBJ1-1; D gene uncertain. The CDR3 length is 16 residues. The V gene lost 2 bases and the J gene lost 4 bases, with 18 bases spanning the gap. CDR1 is SGDLS and CDR2 is YYNGEE in the germline V gene. The CDR3 here is CASSVGPRLGGTEAFF. In DNA, the CDR3 is TGTGCCAGCAGCGTTGGCCCGAGACTGGGCGGCACTGAAGCTTTCTTT.

This clone was detected a few times. The chain uses TRBV7-3 and TRBJ1-2, with D possibly being TRBD1 (6 bases). CDR3 size: 13 residues. Germline CDR1 is SGHTA and CDR2 is FQGTGA. The V and J ends lost 5 bases and 2 bases respectively, with 9 bases between them. The CDR3 DNA is TGTGCCAGCAGCCCGACAGGAAACTATGGCTACACCTTC. Translating it yields CASSPTGNYGYTF.

This chain joins TRBV7-9 and TRBJ1-2; TRBD1 agrees at 12 bases. CDR1 and CDR2 from the germline V gene are SEHNR and FQNEAQ (reference sequence). The CDR3 extends over 14 amino acids. With 5 bases clipped from V and 7 bases from J, the junction kept 5 bases outside the gene matches. The CDR3 sequence is CASSISGQGAGYTF. The DNA for the CDR3 is TGTGCCAGCAGCATCTCGGGACAGGGGGCTGGCTACACCTTC.

Comment on this clone: Other DNA sequences within the sample encode an identical CDR3. J is TRBJ1-2 and V is TRBV5-6; D not resolved. Looked up from germline, CDR1 is SGHDT and CDR2 is YYEEEE. Trimming shortened V by 4 bases and J by 7 bases, and 8 bases separated the two germline ends. The CDR3 covers 11 residues. The CDR3 is CASSLAGGYTF. The DNA of the CDR3 is TGTGCCAGCAGCCTCGCGGGTGGCTACACCTTC.

There are many counts of this clone. The rearrangement uses TRBV7-9 and TRBJ2-4, with D perhaps matching TRBD2 (6 bases). V lost 6 bases to trimming and J lost 2 bases, with 17 bases between them. The CDR3 length is 16 residues. Germline V CDR1 and CDR2: SEHNR, FQNEAQ (reference sequence). The CDR3, as DNA: TGTGCCAGCAGTCCATGGAGGGGCGGTTCCAAAAACATTCAGTACTTC. It encodes CASSPWRGGSKNIQYF.

This clone was observed a few times. The chain links TRBV18 to TRBJ1-4; D unresolved. CDR1 is KGHSH, CDR2 LQKENI, per germline. This CDR3 is built from 12 residues. Trimming pared 5 bases from V and 5 bases from J, leaving 6 bases between. The CDR3 DNA reads TGTGCCAGCTCAGGCTTGAATGAAAAACTGTTTTTT. This encodes CASSGLNEKLFF.

A note on this clone: Because the CDR3's place on the DNA is in doubt, the DNA is left out and the CDR3 is given as listed by TCRdb. The chain's CDR3 is CASSLFLWASGINEQYF. The chain uses TRBV7-8 and TRBJ2-7; whether TRBD2, the table's D call, matches the DNA was not checked. A total of 17 residues make up the CDR3, ends included. Germline V CDR1 and CDR2: SGHVS, FQNEAQ.